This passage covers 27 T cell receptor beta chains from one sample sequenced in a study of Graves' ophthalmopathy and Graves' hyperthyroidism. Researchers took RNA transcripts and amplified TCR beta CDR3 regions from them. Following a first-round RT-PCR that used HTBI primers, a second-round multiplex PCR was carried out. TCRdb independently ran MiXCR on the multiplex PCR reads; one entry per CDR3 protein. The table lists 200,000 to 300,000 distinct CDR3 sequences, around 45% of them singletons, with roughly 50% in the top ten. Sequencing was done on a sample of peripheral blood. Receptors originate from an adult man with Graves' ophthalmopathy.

The CDR3, as DNA: TGCGCCAGCAGCCCTGCAGGGGGCGACGTTTCTGGGGCCAACGTCCTGACTTTC. It translates to CASSPAGGDVSGANVLTF. The chain joins TRBV5-1 to TRBJ2-6; 8 bases line up with TRBD1. V lost 4 bases, J lost 1 base, and 10 bases stayed unmatched. There are 18 residues in the CDR3. Germline loops: CDR1 SGHRS, CDR2 YFSETQ.

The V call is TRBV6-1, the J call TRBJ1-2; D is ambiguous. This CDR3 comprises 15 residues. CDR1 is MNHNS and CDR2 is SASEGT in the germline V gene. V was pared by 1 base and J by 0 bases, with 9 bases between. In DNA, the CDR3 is TGTGCCAGCAGTGAAGTTTGGGGTTCTAACTATGGCTACACCTTC. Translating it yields CASSEVWGSNYGYTF.

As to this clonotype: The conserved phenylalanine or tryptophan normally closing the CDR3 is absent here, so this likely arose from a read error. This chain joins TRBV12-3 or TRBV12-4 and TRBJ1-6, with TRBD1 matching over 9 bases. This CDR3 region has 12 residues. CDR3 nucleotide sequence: TGTGCTAGTGGTTTACAGGGGGCAGCCCTCCACTCT. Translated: CASGLQGAALHS.

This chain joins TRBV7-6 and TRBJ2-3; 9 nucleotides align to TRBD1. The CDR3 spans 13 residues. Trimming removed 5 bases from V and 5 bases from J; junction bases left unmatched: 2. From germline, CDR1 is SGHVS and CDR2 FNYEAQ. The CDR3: CASSGGQGDTQYF. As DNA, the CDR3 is TGTGCCAGCAGCGGGGGACAGGGAGATACGCAGTATTTT. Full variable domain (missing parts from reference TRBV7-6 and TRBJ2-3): GAGVSQSPRYKVTKRGQDVALRCDPISGHVSLYWYRQALGQGPEFLTYFNYEAQQDKSGLPNDRFSAERPEGSISTLTIQRTEQRDSAMYRCASSGGQGDTQYFGPGTRLTVL.

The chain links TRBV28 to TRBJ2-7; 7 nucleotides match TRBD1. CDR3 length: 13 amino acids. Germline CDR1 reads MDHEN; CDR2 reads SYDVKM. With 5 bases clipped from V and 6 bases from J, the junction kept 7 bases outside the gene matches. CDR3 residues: CASSTGTASEQYF. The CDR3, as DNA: TGTGCCAGCAGTACGGGGACAGCGTCCGAGCAGTACTTC.

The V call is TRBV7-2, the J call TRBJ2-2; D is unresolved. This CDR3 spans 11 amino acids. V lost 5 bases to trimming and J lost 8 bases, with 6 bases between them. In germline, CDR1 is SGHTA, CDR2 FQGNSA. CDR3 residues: CASSPSGELFF. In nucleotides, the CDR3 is TGTGCCAGCAGCCCATCAGGGGAGCTGTTTTTT.

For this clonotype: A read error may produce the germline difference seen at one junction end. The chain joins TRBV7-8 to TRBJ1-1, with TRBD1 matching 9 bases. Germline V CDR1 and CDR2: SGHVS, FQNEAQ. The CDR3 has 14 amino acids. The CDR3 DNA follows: TGCGCCAGCAGCCGACCGGGACAGGGTGCTGAAGCTTTCTTT. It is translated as CASSRPGQGAEAFF.

Here the CDR3 reads CASSLDSWPSTRVSPLHF. CDR3 nucleotides: TGTGCCAGCAGCTTAGATAGCTGGCCCTCCACGAGGGTTTCACCCCTCCACTTT. The chain recombines TRBV11-2 with TRBJ1-6, with D hard to call. This CDR3 contains 18 residues. Trimming cost V 0 bases and J 9 bases, with 21 bases left between them. Germline values: CDR1 SGHAT, CDR2 FQNNGV.

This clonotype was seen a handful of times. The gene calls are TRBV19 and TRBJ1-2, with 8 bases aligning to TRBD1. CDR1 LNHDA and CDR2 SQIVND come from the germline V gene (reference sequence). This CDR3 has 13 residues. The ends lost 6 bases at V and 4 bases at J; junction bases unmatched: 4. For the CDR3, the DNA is TGTGCCAGTAGCACCGGGACAGGCTATGGCTACACCTTC. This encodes CASSTGTGYGYTF.

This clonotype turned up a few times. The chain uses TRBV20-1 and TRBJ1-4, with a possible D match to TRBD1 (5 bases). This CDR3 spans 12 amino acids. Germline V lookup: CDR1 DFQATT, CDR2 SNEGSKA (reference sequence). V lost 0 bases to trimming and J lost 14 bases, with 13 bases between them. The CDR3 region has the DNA TGCAGTGCTAGAGATTTGGCAGGGCAGCTGTTTTTT. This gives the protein CSARDLAGQLFF.

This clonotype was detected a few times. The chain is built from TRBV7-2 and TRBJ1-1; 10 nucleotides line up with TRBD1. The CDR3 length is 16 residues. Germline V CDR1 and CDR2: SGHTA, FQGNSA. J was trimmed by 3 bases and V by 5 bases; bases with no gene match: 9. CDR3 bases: TGTGCCAGCAGCCTTACGGGACAGGGGAGATACACTGAAGCTTTCTTT. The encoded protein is CASSLTGQGRYTEAFF.

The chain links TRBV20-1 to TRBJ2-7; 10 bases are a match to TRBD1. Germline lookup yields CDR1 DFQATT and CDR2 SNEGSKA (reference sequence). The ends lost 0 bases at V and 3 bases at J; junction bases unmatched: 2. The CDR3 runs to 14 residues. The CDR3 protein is CSARDGTGVYEQYF. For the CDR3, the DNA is TGCAGTGCTAGAGACGGGACAGGGGTCTACGAGCAGTACTTC.

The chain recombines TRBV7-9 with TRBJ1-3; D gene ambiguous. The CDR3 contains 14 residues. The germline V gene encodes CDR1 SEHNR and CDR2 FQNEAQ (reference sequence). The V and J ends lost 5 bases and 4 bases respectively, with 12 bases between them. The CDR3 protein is CASSPQTYGNTIYF. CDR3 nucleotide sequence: TGTGCCAGCAGCCCCCAGACATACGGAAACACCATATATTTT. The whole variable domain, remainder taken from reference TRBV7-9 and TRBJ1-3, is DTGVSQNPRHKITKRGQNVTFRCDPISEHNRLYWYRQTLGQGPEFLTYFQNEAQLEKSRLLSDRFSAERPKGSFSTLEIQRTEQGDSAMYLCASSPQTYGNTIYFGEGSWLTVV.

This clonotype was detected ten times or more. CDR3 nucleotide sequence: TGTGCCAGCAGCTTAGGAGAAGCGGGAGGGGGAGAGACCCAGTACTTC. Translated: CASSLGEAGGGETQYF. V and J are TRBV7-6 and TRBJ2-5; 10 bases line up with TRBD2. The ends lost 1 base at V and 4 bases at J; junction bases unmatched: 6. This CDR3 has 16 amino acids. Germline V CDR1 and CDR2: SGHVS, FNYEAQ.

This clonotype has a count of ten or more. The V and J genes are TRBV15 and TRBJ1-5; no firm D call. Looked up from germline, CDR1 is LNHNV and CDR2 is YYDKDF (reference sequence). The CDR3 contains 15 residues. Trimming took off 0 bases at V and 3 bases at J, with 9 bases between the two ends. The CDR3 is CATSRDSRTNQPQHF. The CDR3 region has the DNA TGTGCCACCAGCAGAGATTCACGGACCAATCAGCCCCAGCATTTT. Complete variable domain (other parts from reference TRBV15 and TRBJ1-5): DAMVIQNPRYQVTQFGKPVTLSCSQTLNHNVMYWYQQKSSQAPKLLFHYYDKDFNNEADTPDNFQSRRPNTSFCFLDIRSPGLGDTAMYLCATSRDSRTNQPQHFGDGTRLSIL.

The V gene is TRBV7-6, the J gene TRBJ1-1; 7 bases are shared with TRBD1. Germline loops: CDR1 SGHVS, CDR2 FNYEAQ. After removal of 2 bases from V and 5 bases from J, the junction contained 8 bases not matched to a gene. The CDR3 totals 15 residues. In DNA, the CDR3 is TGTGCCAGCAGCTTAATACAGGACAGGCATACTGAAGCTTTCTTT. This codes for CASSLIQDRHTEAFF.

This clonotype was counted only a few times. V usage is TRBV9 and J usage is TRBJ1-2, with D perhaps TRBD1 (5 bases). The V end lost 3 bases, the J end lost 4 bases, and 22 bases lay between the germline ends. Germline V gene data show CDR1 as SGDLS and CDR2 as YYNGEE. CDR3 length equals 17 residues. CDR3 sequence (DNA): TGTGCCAGCAGCGGCCAGGGTAGAGACGGCCTAGGCTATGGCTACACCTTC. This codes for CASSGQGRDGLGYGYTF. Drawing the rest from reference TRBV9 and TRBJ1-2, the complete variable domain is DSGVTQTPKHLITATGQRVTLRCSPRSGDLSVYWYQQSLDQGLQFLIQYYNGEERAKGNILERFSAQQFPDLHSELNLSSLELGDSALYFCASSGQGRDGLGYGYTFGSGTRLTVV.

The CDR3 nucleotides are TGCGCCAGCAGCCAACAGGGTGGGGTAACTAATGAAAAACTGTTTTTT. This codes for CASSQQGGVTNEKLFF. The chain couples TRBV4-1 to TRBJ1-4; possible D gene TRBD1, 5 bases. V was cut by 2 bases and J by 1 base, with 11 bases left in between. Germline CDR1 MGHRA, CDR2 YSYEKL. CDR3 length: 16 residues.

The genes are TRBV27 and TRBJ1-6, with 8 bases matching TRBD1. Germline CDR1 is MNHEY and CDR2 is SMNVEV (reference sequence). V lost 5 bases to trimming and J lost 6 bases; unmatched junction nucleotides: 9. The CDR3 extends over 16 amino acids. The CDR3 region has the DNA TGTGCCAGCAGTACCCGCAGGGGGCCCGGTAATTCACCCCTCCACTTT. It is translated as CASSTRRGPGNSPLHF.

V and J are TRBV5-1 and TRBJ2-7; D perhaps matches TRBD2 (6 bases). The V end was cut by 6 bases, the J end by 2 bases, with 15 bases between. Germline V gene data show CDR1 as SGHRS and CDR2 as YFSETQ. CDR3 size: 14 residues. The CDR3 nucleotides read TGCGCCAGCACCGCGGGTAGCGGACCCTACGAGCAGTACTTC. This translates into CASTAGSGPYEQYF.

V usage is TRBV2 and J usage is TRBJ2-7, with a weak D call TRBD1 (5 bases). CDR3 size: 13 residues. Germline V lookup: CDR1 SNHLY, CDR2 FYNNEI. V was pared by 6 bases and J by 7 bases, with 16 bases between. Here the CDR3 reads CASSLDTYNEQYF. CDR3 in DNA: TGTGCCAGCAGCTTGGACACGTACAATGAGCAGTACTTC.

CDR3 bases: TGCAGCGTACAGACAGGGGGAAGCTACGAGCAGTACTTC. The encoded protein is CSVQTGGSYEQYF. This chain links TRBV29-1 with TRBJ2-7, with 9 bases fitting TRBD1. Germline-derived CDR1 and CDR2 are SQVTM and ANQGSEA. J was trimmed by 3 bases and V by 6 bases; bases with no gene match: 6. This CDR3 has 13 amino acids.

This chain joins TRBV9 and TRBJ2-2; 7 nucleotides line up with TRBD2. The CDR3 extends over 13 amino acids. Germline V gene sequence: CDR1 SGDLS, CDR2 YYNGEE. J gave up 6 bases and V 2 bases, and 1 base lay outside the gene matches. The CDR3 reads CASSVGGAGELFF. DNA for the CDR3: TGTGCCAGCAGCGTGGGGGGGGCCGGGGAGCTGTTTTTT.

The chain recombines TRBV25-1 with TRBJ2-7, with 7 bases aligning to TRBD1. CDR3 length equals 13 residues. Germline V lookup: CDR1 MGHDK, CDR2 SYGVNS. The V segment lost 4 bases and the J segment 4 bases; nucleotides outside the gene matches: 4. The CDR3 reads CASSAGQRYEQYF. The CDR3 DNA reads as TGTGCCAGCAGTGCGGGACAGCGATACGAGCAGTACTTC.

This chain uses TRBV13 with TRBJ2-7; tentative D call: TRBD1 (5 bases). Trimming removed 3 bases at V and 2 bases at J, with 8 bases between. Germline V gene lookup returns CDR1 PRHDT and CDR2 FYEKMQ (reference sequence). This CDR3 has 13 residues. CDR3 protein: CASSLLTAYEQYF. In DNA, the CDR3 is TGTGCCAGCAGCTTGCTGACAGCCTACGAGCAGTACTTC.

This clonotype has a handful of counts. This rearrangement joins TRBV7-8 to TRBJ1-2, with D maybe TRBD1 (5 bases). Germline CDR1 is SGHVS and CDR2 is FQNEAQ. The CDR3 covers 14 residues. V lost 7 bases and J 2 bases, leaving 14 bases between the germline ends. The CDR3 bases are TGTGCCAGCACAAACGGGAGACAGAACTATGGCTACACCTTC. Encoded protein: CASTNGRQNYGYTF.

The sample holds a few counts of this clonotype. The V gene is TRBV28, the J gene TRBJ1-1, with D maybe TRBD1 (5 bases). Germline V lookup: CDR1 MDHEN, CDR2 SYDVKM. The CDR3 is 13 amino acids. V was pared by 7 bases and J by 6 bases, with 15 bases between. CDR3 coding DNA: TGTGCCAGCACCGGACATGGGAGGGCTGAAGCTTTCTTT. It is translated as CASTGHGRAEAFF.